Shown below are 18 T cell receptor beta chains from a single sample sequenced in a study of OX40 agonist ivuxolimab in advanced cancers. Measured with immunoSEQ multiplex PCR; TCRdb has only the in-frame clones, and not every one. The sample has some 87,000 clones, 94% seen once. The sequenced sample was CD4+ or CD8+ T cells sorted from blood, obtained in a trial of the OX40 agonist ivuxolimab. These receptor sequences come from an adult with an advanced solid tumor such as melanoma, head and neck, liver or kidney cancer.

J is TRBJ2-5 and V is TRBV7-2, with 8 bases lining up with TRBD2. This CDR3 spans 14 amino acids. V was clipped by 6 bases and J by 1 base; unmatched bases: 4. The germline V gene has CDR1 SGHTA and CDR2 FQGNSA. Here the CDR3 DNA reads TGTGCCAGCAGTTTGACTAGCGCCCAAGAGACCCAGTACTTC. Protein: CASSLTSAQETQYF.

This sequence joins TRBV2 and TRBJ2-7; 12 nucleotides align to TRBD1. V dropped 4 bases and J dropped 0; count of bases not matched to a gene: 13. The CDR3 totals 19 residues. Looked up from germline, CDR1 is SNHLY and CDR2 is FYNNEI. For the CDR3, the DNA is TGTGCCAGCAGTGGGGGGAGCCGGGACAGGGGGCAGTTCTCCTACGAGCAGTACTTC. Protein product: CASSGGSRDRGQFSYEQYF.

This sequence joins TRBV27 and TRBJ2-7, with D tentatively TRBD1 (6 bases). CDR1 is MNHEY, CDR2 SMNVEV, per germline (reference sequence). Deletions cut 2 bases from V and 6 bases from J, with 14 bases between. The CDR3 loop spans 14 amino acids. The CDR3 nucleotides read TGTGCCAGCAGTTTACAGGGGTTGTGGGGCGAGCAGTACTTC. This sequence encodes CASSLQGLWGEQYF.

The gene calls are TRBV15 and TRBJ2-1; tentative D call: TRBD1 (8 bases). The germline gives CDR1 LNHNV, CDR2 YYDKDF (reference sequence). The CDR3 sequence is 20 residues long. The V end lost 5 bases, the J end lost 4 bases, and 30 bases lay between the germline ends. The chain's CDR3 is CATSVGQGGPTGVGYNEQFF. As DNA, the CDR3 is TGTGCCACCAGCGTAGGACAGGGAGGGCCAACGGGAGTCGGTTACAATGAGCAGTTCTTC.

This clone was detected once. The chain carries TRBV27 and TRBJ1-2; possibly TRBD1 for D (5 bases). CDR3 length equals 15 residues. Trimming took off 5 bases at V and 3 bases at J, with 16 bases between the two ends. CDR1 and CDR2 (germline): MNHEY, SMNVEV (reference sequence). DNA for the CDR3: TGTGCCAGCAGTACATCGGCAGGGAGCTACTATGGCTACACCTTC. Its protein product is CASSTSAGSYYGYTF.

This chain's CDR3 is CASSRDRALSGNTIYF. The CDR3 DNA follows: TGTGCCAGCTCAAGGGACAGGGCCCTCTCTGGAAACACCATATATTTT. V and J are TRBV9 and TRBJ1-3; the match to TRBD1 covers 9 bases. The germline V gene encodes CDR1 SGDLS and CDR2 YYNGEE. Trimming cost V 7 bases and J 0 bases; bases outside gene matches: 8. This CDR3 contains 16 residues.

This clone showed up just once. In DNA, the CDR3 is TGCGCCAGCAGCCAGGAACTAGTTCCCGGGGAGCTGTTTTTT. This gives the protein CASSQELVPGELFF. The chain employs TRBV4-1 and TRBJ2-2; a weak D match, TRBD2 (5 bases). The CDR3 contains 14 residues. The germline CDR1 and CDR2 sequences are MGHRA and YSYEKL. The V gene lost 3 bases and the J gene lost 6 bases, with 11 bases spanning the gap.

J is TRBJ1-1 and V is TRBV4-3, with D hard to call. The CDR3 is made up of 15 amino acids. Looked up from germline, CDR1 is LGHNA and CDR2 is YSLEER. V shed 3 bases and J shed 10 bases, with 21 bases lying between them. CDR3 sequence (DNA): TGCGCCAGCAGCCACTCGACGGGAGCCGGGTCAGGAGCTTTCTTT. Residues: CASSHSTGAGSGAFF.

The chain couples TRBV19 to TRBJ2-1; weak D call: TRBD2 (5 bases). The CDR3 runs 15 residues. Germline assignment: CDR1 LNHDA and CDR2 SQIVND (reference sequence). Trimming took 8 bases from V and 6 from J, leaving 20 bases between them. The CDR3 DNA is TGTGCCAGTCGGGGAAGATCTACTCCAGGCAATGAGCAGTTCTTC. Translating it yields CASRGRSTPGNEQFF.

V and J are TRBV6-1 and TRBJ1-5, with 9 bases lining up with TRBD1. J gave up 1 base and V 4 bases, and 8 bases lay outside the gene matches. The germline CDR1 and CDR2 sequences are MNHNS and SASEGT. The CDR3 sequence is 17 residues long. The CDR3 DNA sequence: TGTGCCAGCAGTGGTTTACAGGGGGCAGCGAGCAATCAGCCCCAGCATTTT. As protein: CASSGLQGAASNQPQHF.

Only a few counts were recorded for this clone. This chain uses TRBV19 with TRBJ1-1; D remains ambiguous. Trimming took off 1 base at V and 7 bases at J, with 4 bases between the two ends. CDR3 length: 11 residues. Germline-derived CDR1 and CDR2 are LNHDA and SQIVND (reference sequence). The CDR3 sequence: CASSIGYEAFF. As DNA, the CDR3 is TGTGCCAGTAGTATAGGGTATGAAGCTTTCTTT.

The chain couples TRBV27 to TRBJ1-5, with a possible D match to TRBD1 (6 bases). The CDR3 has 13 amino acids. V was pared by 5 bases and J by 7 bases, with 12 bases between. Looked up from germline, CDR1 is MNHEY and CDR2 is SMNVEV (reference sequence). The CDR3 region has the DNA TGTGCCAGCAGTGCAGGGGTCCCGCAGCCCCAGCATTTT. Its translation is CASSAGVPQPQHF.

This chain joins TRBV28 and TRBJ2-7, with TRBD1 matching over 8 bases. V lost 3 bases and J lost 1; bases outside the gene matches: 8. This CDR3 spans 16 amino acids. CDR1 is MDHEN, CDR2 SYDVKM, per germline. CDR3 sequence (DNA): TGTGCCAGCAGTTTCCTTCGAGGACAGGGTTCCTACGAGCAGTACTTC. Its protein product is CASSFLRGQGSYEQYF.

The chain employs TRBV6-4 and TRBJ1-2, with D perhaps TRBD1 (6 bases). The CDR3 runs to 14 residues. CDR1 is MRHNA and CDR2 is SNTAGT in the germline V gene. The V end was cut by 6 bases, the J end by 7 bases, with 18 bases between. This CDR3 is CASRGGTRLRGYTF. Here the CDR3 DNA reads TGTGCCAGCAGGGGAGGGACAAGGCTGCGTGGCTACACCTTC.

This chain uses TRBV5-1 with TRBJ2-7; D might be TRBD1 or TRBD2, each matching 6 bases. The germline V and J ends were trimmed by 3 bases and 5 bases, with 15 bases remaining between them. Germline V gene data show CDR1 as SGHRS and CDR2 as YFSETQ. The CDR3 has 14 amino acids. CDR3 nucleotides: TGCGCCAGCAGCTCCCGGGGGCAGACCGACGAGCAGTACTTC. Amino acids: CASSSRGQTDEQYF.

J is TRBJ1-2 and V is TRBV6-5; 12 positions match TRBD1. The V and J ends lost 6 bases and 7 bases, in that order; junction bases with no gene match: 6. Germline CDR1 and CDR2: MNHEY and SVGAGI. This CDR3 spans 14 amino acids. CDR3 sequence: CASRLPGQGAGYTF. CDR3 in DNA: TGTGCCAGCAGACTTCCGGGACAGGGGGCTGGCTACACCTTC.

This rearrangement joins TRBV2 to TRBJ1-1, with D possibly being TRBD1 (6 bases). Germline CDR1 SNHLY, CDR2 FYNNEI. V shed 5 bases and J shed 4 bases, with 11 bases lying between them. The CDR3 is made up of 13 amino acids. CDR3 in amino acids: CASSTTGFTEAFF. Here the CDR3 DNA reads TGTGCCAGCAGTACCACAGGGTTCACTGAAGCTTTCTTT. Variable domain in full (rest from reference TRBV2 and TRBJ1-1): EPEVTQTPSHQVTQMGQEVILRCVPISNHLYFYWYRQILGQKVEFLVSFYNNEISEKSEIFDDQFSVERPDGSNFTLKIRSTKLEDSAMYFCASSTTGFTEAFFGQGTRLTVV.

The rearrangement joins TRBV28 to TRBJ1-2; 8 nucleotides line up with TRBD1. V lost 3 bases and J lost 2; bases outside the gene matches: 11. The CDR3 length is 17 residues. CDR1 and CDR2 from the germline V gene are MDHEN and SYDVKM. CDR3: CASSFYLTGGLNYGYTF. CDR3 bases: TGTGCCAGCAGTTTCTATCTAACAGGGGGACTAAACTATGGCTACACCTTC.